The present T cell receptor beta chain was sequenced within a study of blood T cells in healthy people across ages. Study-wide points: Unknown donor CMV status possibly confounded expanded clonotype changes. Long-lived donors exceeded aged donors in naive CD4+ cells and diversity. Observed TCR beta diversity per million T cells went down as age went up. This fall followed a roughly linear course with age.

Through a sample-barcoded 5' primer and a J-beta primer mix, a second PCR was run for 7 to 11 cycles. Each CDR3 protein is one row after TCRdb ran MiXCR on the 5' RACE reads. The table shows hundreds of thousands of distinct CDR3 sequences, with 32% occurring only once. Trimming at V came to 3 bases and at J to 4 bases, leaving 8 bases not matched to a gene. CDR3 length: 14 residues. Germline V gene lookup returns CDR1 DFQATT and CDR2 SNEGSKA (reference sequence). The table lists this clonotype with many counts. What it binds is not known. The origin of this receptor is an elderly woman in good health. The rearrangement joins TRBV20-1 to TRBJ1-2; TRBD1 agrees at 7 bases. The specimen sequenced was blood. The CDR3 coding sequence is TGCAGTGCTAGGGAAGACAGGGACGTCTATGGCTACACCTTC. Protein sequence: CSAREDRDVYGYTF.